This T cell receptor beta chain was sequenced during a study of somatic mutations in cytotoxic T cells in rheumatoid arthritis. The V end lost 2 bases, the J end lost 6 bases, and 7 bases lay between the germline ends. The CDR3 runs 12 residues. Germline lookup yields CDR1 MDHEN and CDR2 SYDVKM. Some clones are missing from TCRdb's copy, which holds only in-frame ones; the method was immunoSEQ multiplex PCR. Here the sample spans around 20,000 clones, over 80% being singletons. The source is a man aged 18 to 29 with rheumatoid arthritis. This sequence joins TRBV28 and TRBJ1-2; weak D call: TRBD1 (5 bases). The sequencing sample was made of CD8+ T cells sorted from blood. CDR3 region: CASSLQGHGYTF. Here the CDR3 DNA reads TGTGCCAGCAGTTTACAGGGCCATGGCTACACCTTC.